The present entry profiles one T cell receptor (beta chain) with its context. This sample is part of a study of blood T cell repertoires in COVID-19. Study in general: Samples taken during acute and convalescent COVID-19 were collected in the United States, Italy and Spain.

V trimming: 0 bases; J trimming: 5 bases; junction bases outside the gene matches: 3. The germline V gene encodes CDR1 SQVTM and CDR2 ANQGSEA. The CDR3 totals 14 residues. Assay: immunoSEQ multiplex PCR; the TCRdb copy retains only in-frame clones and omits some. The sample holds roughly 35,000 clones; roughly 85% are singletons and the top ten take about 14%. This TCR derives from a human donor with acute or convalescent COVID-19. The donor label of this sample is uncertain. The rearrangement uses TRBV29-1 and TRBJ2-3; TRBD2 aligns across 9 bases. Sequencing used peripheral blood. In nucleotides, the CDR3 is TGCAGCGTTGAAGATGGGACTAGCCAAGATACGCAGTATTTT. It encodes CSVEDGTSQDTQYF.